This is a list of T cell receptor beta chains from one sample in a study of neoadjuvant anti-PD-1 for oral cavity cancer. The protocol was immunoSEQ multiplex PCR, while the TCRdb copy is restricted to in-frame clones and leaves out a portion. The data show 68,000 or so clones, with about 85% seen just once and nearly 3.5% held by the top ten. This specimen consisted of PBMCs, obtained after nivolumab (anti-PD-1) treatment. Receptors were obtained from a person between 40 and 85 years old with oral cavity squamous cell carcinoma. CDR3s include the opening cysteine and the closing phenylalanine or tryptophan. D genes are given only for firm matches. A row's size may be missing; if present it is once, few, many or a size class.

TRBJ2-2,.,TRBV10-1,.,TGCGCCAGCAGTGAGCTCAGCACCGGGGAGCTGTTTTTT,CASSELSTGELFF
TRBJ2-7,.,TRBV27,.,TGTGCCAGCAGGCGATTGACGAGCGAGCAGTACTTC,CASRRLTSEQYF
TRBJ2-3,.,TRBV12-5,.,TGTGCTAGTGGTCTTGAGACGTACACAGATACGCAGTATTTT,CASGLETYTDTQYF
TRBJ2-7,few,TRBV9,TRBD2,TGTGCCAGCAGCGCGGGGACTAGCGGATACTACGAGCAGTACTTC,CASSAGTSGYYEQYF
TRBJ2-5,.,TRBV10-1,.,TGCGCCAGCGCGGGAACATCGCAAGAGACCCAGTACTTC,CASAGTSQETQYF
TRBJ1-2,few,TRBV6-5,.,TGTGCCAGCAGTTACCAGCGAAGGGGTGGCGGCTACACCTTC,CASSYQRRGGGYTF
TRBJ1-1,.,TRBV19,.,TGTGCCAGTAGTATCTTCGGGAGGGTGAACACTGAAGCTTTCTTT,CASSIFGRVNTEAFF
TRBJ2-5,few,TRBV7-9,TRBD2,TGTGCCAGCAGCCCCCATGTTGGCGGGGAGGGGAAGGGAGAGACCCAGTACTTC,CASSPHVGGEGKGETQYF
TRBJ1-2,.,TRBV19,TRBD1,TGTGCCAGTAGTATAGAGCGACAGGGTGGTGGCTACACCTTC,CASSIERQGGGYTF
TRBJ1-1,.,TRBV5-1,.,TGCGCCAGCAGCCCCGGACAGATGAACACTGAAGCTTTCTTT,CASSPGQMNTEAFF
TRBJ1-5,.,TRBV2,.,TGTGCCACCAAGGACCCCACTAGCAATCAGCCCCAGCATTTT,CATKDPTSNQPQHF
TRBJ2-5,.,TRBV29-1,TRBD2,TGCAGCGTTCGAACGGGACTAGCGGGAGGGGGAGAGACCCAGTACTTC,CSVRTGLAGGGETQYF
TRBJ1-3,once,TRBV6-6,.,TGTGCCAGCAGTGCAGGGGGAAACACCATATATTTT,CASSAGGNTIYF
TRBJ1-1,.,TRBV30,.,TGTGCCTGGGAGGCGGGACCTTTAGCTTTCTTT,CAWEAGPLAFF
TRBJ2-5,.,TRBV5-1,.,TGCGCCAGCAGCTTGGCGTGGACCCAGTACCAAGAGACCCAGTACTTC,CASSLAWTQYQETQYF
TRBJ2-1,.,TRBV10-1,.,TGCGCCAGCAGTTCACATAGCTCCTACAATGAGCAGTTCTTC,CASSSHSSYNEQFF
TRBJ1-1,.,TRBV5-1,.,TGCGCCAGCAGCTTGGTGGGTGGTACCTCCGGGCACACTGAAGCTTTCTTT,CASSLVGGTSGHTEAFF
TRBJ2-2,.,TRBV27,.,TGTGCCTGCCGGGAGGGGGCTCTGACCGGGGAGCTGTTTTTT,CACREGALTGELFF
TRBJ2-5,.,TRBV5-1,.,TGCGCCAGCAGCTCTGTCCCAGGGACGCAAGAGACCCAGTACTTC,CASSSVPGTQETQYF
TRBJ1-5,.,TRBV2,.,TGTGCCAGTTATCCTGGGCCTTGGGGAAGCAATCAGCCCCAGCATTTT,CASYPGPWGSNQPQHF
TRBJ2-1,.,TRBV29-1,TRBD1,TGCAGCGTGGGACAGGCGGGGTACAATGAGCAGTTCTTC,CSVGQAGYNEQFF
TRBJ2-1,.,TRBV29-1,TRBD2,TGCAGCGCTACCGGGACTACTCTTTACAATGAGCAGTTCTTC,CSATGTTLYNEQFF
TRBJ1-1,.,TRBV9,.,TGTGCCAGCAGCGTAGGGTTTGGGGGAAGGGACACTGAAGCTTTCTTT,CASSVGFGGRDTEAFF
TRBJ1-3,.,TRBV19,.,TGTGCCAGTAGTATTGACAGATCAAGCTCTGGAAACACCATATATTTT,CASSIDRSSSGNTIYF
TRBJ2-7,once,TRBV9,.,TGTGCCAGCAGCGTCCGGGACATCCTCTACGAGCAGTACTTC,CASSVRDILYEQYF
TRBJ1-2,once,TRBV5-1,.,TGCGCCAGCAGCTTGGGGGGGAACTATGGCTACACCTTC,CASSLGGNYGYTF
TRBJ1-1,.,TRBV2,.,TGTGCCAGCAGCCCTGAGGGAGTGCGGACTGAAGCTTTCTTT,CASSPEGVRTEAFF
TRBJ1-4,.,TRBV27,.,TGTGCCAGCAGTTTCTCCGTGAGGGCCCTCGCTGCAACTAATGAAAAACTGTTTTTT,CASSFSVRALAATNEKLFF